These 27 T cell receptor beta chains came from one sample sequenced in a study of blood T cells in healthy people across ages. It was with a sample-barcoded 5' primer and a J-beta primer mix that a second PCR of about 6 to 12 cycles was run. TCRdb passed the 5' RACE reads through MiXCR, listing each CDR3 protein once. The sample holds 800,000 to 950,000 distinct CDR3 sequences; around 36% are singletons and the top ten take 13%. The sequencing sample was made of blood. The receptors come from a man younger than 35 in good health.

This rearrangement joins TRBV2 to TRBJ2-1, with D tentatively TRBD2 (6 bases). Germline V lookup: CDR1 SNHLY, CDR2 FYNNEI. This CDR3 is 15 amino acids long. The V gene lost 8 bases and the J gene lost 8 bases, with 22 bases spanning the gap. The CDR3 DNA sequence: TGTGCCAGCGTGAAGACTAGTGGGGTTACGGATGAGCAGTTCTTC. Its protein product is CASVKTSGVTDEQFF.

This clonotype was recorded a few times. The V gene is TRBV7-9, the J gene TRBJ2-1; TRBD2 aligns across 7 bases. CDR3 length equals 17 residues. Germline V lookup: CDR1 SEHNR, CDR2 FQNEAQ (reference sequence). Germline trimming cut 3 bases from V and 1 base from J; bases unmatched to any gene: 9. Written as DNA, the CDR3 is TGTGCCAGCAGCTTGTTTTTTGGGGGGGGTTCCTACAATGAGCAGTTCTTC. Its protein is CASSLFFGGGSYNEQFF.

The V and J genes are TRBV28 and TRBJ2-2; the match to TRBD1 covers 10 bases. The ends lost 3 bases at V and 4 bases at J; junction bases unmatched: 5. There are 16 residues in the CDR3. Germline V gives CDR1 MDHEN, CDR2 SYDVKM. The CDR3 region has the DNA TGTGCCAGCAGTTTTTTTGGACAGGGGGGCACCGGGGAGCTGTTTTTT. Its translation: CASSFFGQGGTGELFF.

Ten or more counts support this clonotype. CDR3 region: CASSLDGQNQPQHF. DNA for the CDR3: TGTGCCAGCAGTCTTGACGGACAGAATCAGCCCCAGCATTTT. The chain carries TRBV12-3 or TRBV12-4 and TRBJ1-5, with a weak D call TRBD1 (6 bases). V shed 5 bases and J shed 4 bases, with 12 bases lying between them. This CDR3 contains 14 residues.

The rearrangement joins TRBV5-6 to TRBJ1-2, with 12 nucleotides matching TRBD1. Germline V gene data show CDR1 as SGHDT and CDR2 as YYEEEE. The V gene end was trimmed by 3 bases and the J gene end by 6 bases; junction bases not matched to a gene: 6. The CDR3 spans 15 residues. The CDR3 reads CASSSGTGGLNGYTF. The CDR3 DNA sequence: TGTGCCAGCAGCTCCGGGACAGGGGGCTTGAATGGCTACACCTTC.

CDR3: CATSDLIRGFGEKLFF. The CDR3 nucleotides read TGTGCCACCAGTGATTTGATTAGGGGTTTTGGAGAAAAACTGTTTTTT. The genes are TRBV24-1 and TRBJ1-4, with TRBD1 as a possible D gene (5 bases). The length of the CDR3 is 16 residues. From germline, CDR1 is KGHDR and CDR2 SFDVKD. The V end was cut by 0 bases, the J end by 8 bases, with 15 bases between.

This clonotype appeared a few times. Germline is not matched at one junction end, which may reflect a read error. The chain combines TRBV6-4 with TRBJ1-2; D gene uncertain. From germline, CDR1 is MRHNA and CDR2 SNTAGT. The CDR3 length is 14 residues. The CDR3 is CASSDGPTKYGYTF. The CDR3 nucleotides are TGTGCCAGCAGTGACGGGCCAACTAAGTATGGCTACACCTTC.

This clonotype was observed a few times. This chain joins TRBV5-1 and TRBJ1-6; 7 nucleotides align to TRBD1. The germline V gene encodes CDR1 SGHRS and CDR2 YFSETQ. The CDR3 is 14 amino acids. The trim removed 2 bases at V and 10 bases at J, leaving 6 bases unmatched. Here the CDR3 reads CASSLVPGQSPLHF. As DNA, the CDR3 is TGCGCCAGCAGCTTAGTACCGGGACAGTCACCCCTCCACTTT. The full variable domain, completed using reference TRBV5-1 and TRBJ1-6, is KAGVTQTPRYLIKTRGQQVTLSCSPISGHRSVSWYQQTPGQGLQFLFEYFSETQRNKGNFPGRFSGRQFSNSRSEMNVSTLELGDSALYLCASSLVPGQSPLHFGNGTRLTVT.

This sequence joins TRBV4-2 and TRBJ2-1; TRBD2 agrees at 8 bases. The J call is doubtful: the DNA matches TRBJ2-7 better. Per the germline V gene, CDR1 is LGHNA and CDR2 is YNFKEQ. The CDR3 covers 19 residues. CDR3 loop: CASSQEGPRGGPGYNEQYF. The CDR3 region has the DNA TGTGCCAGCAGCCAAGAGGGCCCTCGGGGGGGGCCCGGTTACAATGAGCAGTACTTC.

The count of this clonotype is one. This rearrangement joins TRBV7-2 to TRBJ1-1, with D maybe TRBD1 (5 bases). CDR1 and CDR2 (germline): SGHTA, FQGNSA. The CDR3 runs 14 residues. Deletions cut 1 base from V and 8 bases from J, with 14 bases between. CDR3 residues: CASSLVVRDSEAFF. Here the CDR3 DNA reads TGTGCCAGCAGCTTAGTTGTCAGGGATTCGGAAGCTTTCTTT.

This chain joins TRBV28 and TRBJ2-1; TRBD1 is a possible D gene (6 bases). The V and J ends lost 2 bases and 0 bases respectively, with 14 bases between them. Germline values: CDR1 MDHEN, CDR2 SYDVKM. CDR3 size: 17 residues. Here the CDR3 reads CASSLATNRASYNEQFF. Here the CDR3 DNA reads TGTGCCAGCAGTTTAGCTACTAACAGGGCCTCCTACAATGAGCAGTTCTTC.

This clonotype was recorded at least ten times. This rearrangement joins TRBV20-1 to TRBJ2-1; D gene ambiguous. The DNA end is a closer match to TRBJ2-7, so the J assignment may be wrong. This CDR3 contains 14 residues. Germline CDR1 and CDR2: DFQATT and SNEGSKA (reference sequence). The CDR3 region has the DNA TGCAGTGCTAGTATGCAAGGCTCCTACAATGAGCAGTACTTC. Its translation is CSASMQGSYNEQYF.

The genes are TRBV5-1 and TRBJ2-3, with 7 bases aligning to TRBD1. The CDR3 sequence is 15 residues long. Germline CDR1 SGHRS, CDR2 YFSETQ. V gave up 3 bases and J gave up 0 bases; unmatched junction bases: 4. Here the CDR3 DNA reads TGCGCCAGCAGCTCCTTGACAGGGAGCACAGATACGCAGTATTTT. It encodes CASSSLTGSTDTQYF.

This clonotype was seen a few times. The V call is TRBV7-9, the J call TRBJ1-1; no clear D. V was clipped by 4 bases and J by 1 base, with 13 bases between them. The CDR3 sequence is 15 residues long. CDR1 SEHNR and CDR2 FQNEAQ come from the germline V gene (reference sequence). CDR3 in DNA: TGTGCCAGCAGCTCCCCCACCACCCCGAACACTGAAGCTTTCTTT. It specifies CASSSPTTPNTEAFF.

V and J are TRBV12-3 or TRBV12-4 and TRBJ2-7; 10 positions agree with TRBD1. This CDR3 is built from 15 residues. The trim removed 2 bases at V and 5 bases at J, leaving 6 bases unmatched. The CDR3 reads CASSLKGTGAHEQYF. In DNA, the CDR3 is TGTGCCAGCAGTTTAAAAGGGACAGGGGCCCACGAGCAGTACTTC.

V is TRBV5-5 and J is TRBJ2-1; 12 bases are shared with TRBD2. Losses at the gene ends were 2 bases for V and 15 bases for J; bases not matched to a gene: 9. The CDR3 loop spans 14 amino acids. Germline assignment: CDR1 SGHKS and CDR2 YYEKEE (reference sequence). The CDR3 DNA reads as TGTGCCAGCAGCTTAAGGACTAGCGGGGAGAACGGGTTCTTC. Amino acid sequence: CASSLRTSGENGFF.

The V and J genes are TRBV29-1 and TRBJ2-1, with D tentatively TRBD2 (5 bases). Germline V gene sequence: CDR1 SQVTM, CDR2 ANQGSEA. Trimming stripped 7 bases from V and 8 bases from J, with 15 bases between. The CDR3 totals 12 residues. CDR3 coding DNA: TGCAGCGGCGGACTGGCGAGGGATGAGCAGTTCTTC. This sequence encodes CSGGLARDEQFF.

This clonotype showed up just a few times. The chain joins TRBV15 to TRBJ2-7; no definite D call. V gave up 0 bases and J gave up 0 bases, with 6 bases separating them. The germline V gene encodes CDR1 LNHNV and CDR2 YYDKDF (reference sequence). The CDR3 totals 14 residues. The DNA for the CDR3 is TGTGCCACCAGCAGAGATGCAAGCTCCTACGAGCAGTACTTC. This encodes CATSRDASSYEQYF.

This chain joins TRBV27 and TRBJ2-3; maybe TRBD1 (5 bases). The CDR3 covers 16 residues. The germline V gene has CDR1 MNHEY and CDR2 SMNVEV (reference sequence). V lost 1 base and J 4 bases, leaving 15 bases between the germline ends. CDR3 sequence reads: CASSLLRPGKADTQYF. CDR3 nucleotides: TGTGCCAGCAGTTTATTGCGGCCAGGGAAGGCAGATACGCAGTATTTT.

There are a few counts of this clonotype. The chain couples TRBV20-1 to TRBJ1-1; D is unresolved. CDR1 is DFQATT, CDR2 SNEGSKA, per germline (reference sequence). CDR3 size: 12 residues. Trimming stripped 1 base from V and 7 bases from J, with 10 bases between. CDR3 loop: CSARGAPSEAFF. As DNA, the CDR3 is TGCAGTGCTAGAGGGGCGCCGAGTGAAGCTTTCTTT.

The CDR3 reads CASSLAVLGPNTEAFF. CDR3 in DNA: TGCGCCAGCAGCTTGGCCGTCTTGGGCCCGAACACTGAAGCTTTCTTT. The V and J genes are TRBV5-1 and TRBJ1-1; D is uncertain. V gave up 0 bases and J gave up 1 base, with 13 bases separating them. The CDR3 spans 16 residues. Germline CDR1 reads SGHRS; CDR2 reads YFSETQ.

The chain has TRBV20-1 and TRBJ2-2; perhaps TRBD1 as D (5 bases). This CDR3 has 14 residues. CDR1 and CDR2 from the germline V gene are DFQATT and SNEGSKA (reference sequence). The V end was cut by 3 bases, the J end by 0 bases, with 8 bases between. The CDR3 DNA reads as TGCAGTGCTAGGACAGACGCGAACACCGGGGAGCTGTTTTTT. Translating it yields CSARTDANTGELFF.

This chain joins TRBV7-2 and TRBJ2-1; no firm D call. The CDR3 runs to 14 residues. Germline V gives CDR1 SGHTA, CDR2 FQGNSA. V lost 3 bases and J lost 6, with 12 bases in between. CDR3 nucleotide sequence: TGTGCCAGCAGCTTTCGGTTCTTGAGCAATGAGCAGTTCTTC. The encoded protein is CASSFRFLSNEQFF.

The chain couples TRBV20-1 to TRBJ1-1, with D possibly being TRBD1 (5 bases). Germline V gives CDR1 DFQATT, CDR2 SNEGSKA (reference sequence). This CDR3 spans 15 amino acids. The germline V and J ends were trimmed by 0 bases and 2 bases, with 13 bases remaining between them. CDR3 region: CSARDGGRGNTEAFF. As DNA, the CDR3 is TGCAGTGCTAGAGATGGGGGTCGGGGAAACACTGAAGCTTTCTTT.

The chain combines TRBV15 with TRBJ2-5, with 9 bases matching TRBD2. This CDR3 is built from 16 residues. V dropped 3 bases and J dropped 11; count of bases not matched to a gene: 16. The germline V gene encodes CDR1 LNHNV and CDR2 YYDKDF (reference sequence). In DNA, the CDR3 is TGTGCCACCAGCAGCCAACCTAGCGGGGCCTACAATGAGCAGTACTTC. Translated: CATSSQPSGAYNEQYF.

This clonotype was picked up a small number of times. The chain has TRBV7-6 and TRBJ2-3; D uncertain. Germline values: CDR1 SGHVS, CDR2 FNYEAQ. Trimming removed 4 bases at V and 8 bases at J, with 7 bases between. The CDR3 contains 11 residues. CDR3 sequence (DNA): TGTGCCAGCAGCTCCCGAGGTACGCAGTATTTT. Protein sequence: CASSSRGTQYF. The variable domain in full, completed from reference TRBV7-6 and TRBJ2-3, reads GAGVSQSPRYKVTKRGQDVALRCDPISGHVSLYWYRQALGQGPEFLTYFNYEAQQDKSGLPNDRFSAERPEGSISTLTIQRTEQRDSAMYRCASSSRGTQYFGPGTRLTVL.

The chain has TRBV20-1 and TRBJ2-5, with D tentatively TRBD2 (5 bases). The germline V gene encodes CDR1 DFQATT and CDR2 SNEGSKA (reference sequence). V gave up 3 bases and J gave up 5 bases, with 13 bases separating them. The CDR3 length is 13 residues. CDR3 nucleotides: TGCAGTGCTAGGGCGCAGACGGGGGAGACCCAGTACTTC. It yields the protein CSARAQTGETQYF.